The rows below give T cell receptor beta chains drawn from one sample of a study of memory B cells and T cells in multiple sclerosis. Their antigens remain unidentified. TCRdb keeps only in-frame clones here, not all; method: immunoSEQ multiplex PCR. The repertoire holds 40,000 to 50,000 clones, with roughly 80% as singletons. The sequenced sample was PBMCs from blood kept in culture. The receptors originated from a human donor with multiple sclerosis. Each CDR3 is given with its conserved first and last residue.

V gene | CDR3 protein
TRBV5-1 | CASSLERGFGRNSPLHF
TRBV21-1 | CASSFKEDYKPHRNSNQPQHF
TRBV9 | CASSAFSAIYNEQFF
TRBV4-1 | CASSRRGATNEKLFF
TRBV4-1 | CASSQEEGDYTF
TRBV13 | CASSVRGIEEQYF
TRBV19 | CASSQVSKNTEAFF
TRBV18 | CASSPLRDRGTKRTQYF
TRBV27 | CASSFQGATEAFF
TRBV9 | CASSVEGESTTDTQYF
TRBV9 | CASSLTPGLGSNEQFF
TRBV27 | CASSSLAMGYNEQFF
TRBV7-2 | CASSFSGTQGETQYF
TRBV7-9 | CASSSFPNEQYF
TRBV9 | CASSAGLNTEAFF
TRBV14 | CASSLNIHEQFF
TRBV9 | CASSVAGGYTDTQYF
TRBV19 | CASSITANTEAFF
TRBV7-9 | CASRLGSGGEEETQYF
TRBV27 | CASSSGGAVWGLYNSPLHF
TRBV11-2 | CASSWPGGDTQYF
TRBV6-5 | CASRPGATNEKLFF
TRBV19 | CASSPVDRGSQPQHF
TRBV7-2 | CASSFGLGYGYTF
TRBV30 | CAWSPLQATNEKLFF
TRBV4-1 | CASSKEFKTAFSGNTIYF
TRBV5-1 | CASSLTGEVGTEAFF
TRBV2 | CASSEMVGTEAFF
TRBV2 | CASSEKEVGDQPQHF
TRBV5-8 | CASSFWGPIRVASYTF
TRBV4-1 | CASSQDPTGLYGYTF
TRBV19 | CASRGSLNTEAFF